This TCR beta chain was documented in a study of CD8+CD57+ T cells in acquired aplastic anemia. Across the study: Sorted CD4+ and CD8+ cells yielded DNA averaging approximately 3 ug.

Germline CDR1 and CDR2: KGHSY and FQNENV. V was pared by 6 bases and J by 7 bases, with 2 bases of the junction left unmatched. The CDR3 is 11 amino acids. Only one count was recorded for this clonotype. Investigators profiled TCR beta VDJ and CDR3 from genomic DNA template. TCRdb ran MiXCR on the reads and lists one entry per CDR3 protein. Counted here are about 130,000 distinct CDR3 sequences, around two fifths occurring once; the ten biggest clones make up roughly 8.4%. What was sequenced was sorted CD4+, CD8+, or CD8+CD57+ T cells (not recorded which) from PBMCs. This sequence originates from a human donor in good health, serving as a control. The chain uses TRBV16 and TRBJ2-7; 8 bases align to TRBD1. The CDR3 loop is CASRRQGEQYF. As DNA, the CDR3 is TGTGCCAGCAGGCGACAGGGGGAGCAGTACTTC. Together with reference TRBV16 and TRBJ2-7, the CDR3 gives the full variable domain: GEEVAQTPKHLVRGEGQKAKLYCAPIKGHSYVFWYQQVLKNEFKFLISFQNENVFDETGMPKERFSAKCLPNSPCSLEIQATKLEDSAVYFCASRRQGEQYFGPGTRLTVT.